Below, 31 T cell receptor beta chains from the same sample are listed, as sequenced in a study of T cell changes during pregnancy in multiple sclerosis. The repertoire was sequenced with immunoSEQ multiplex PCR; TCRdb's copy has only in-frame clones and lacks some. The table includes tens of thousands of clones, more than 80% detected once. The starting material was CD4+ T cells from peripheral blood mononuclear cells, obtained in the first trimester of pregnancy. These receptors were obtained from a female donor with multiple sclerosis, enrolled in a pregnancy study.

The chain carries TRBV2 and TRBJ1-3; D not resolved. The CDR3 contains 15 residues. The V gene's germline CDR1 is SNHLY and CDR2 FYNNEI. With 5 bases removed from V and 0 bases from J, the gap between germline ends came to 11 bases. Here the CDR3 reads CASSTIVSSGNTIYF. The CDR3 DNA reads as TGTGCCAGCAGTACCATCGTCAGCTCTGGAAACACCATATATTTT.

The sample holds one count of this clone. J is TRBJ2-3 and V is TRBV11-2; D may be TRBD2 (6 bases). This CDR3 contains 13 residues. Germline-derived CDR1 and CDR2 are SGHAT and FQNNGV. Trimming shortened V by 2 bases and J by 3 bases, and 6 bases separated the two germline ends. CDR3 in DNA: TGTGCCAGCAGCTTACGGGAGACAGATACGCAGTATTTT. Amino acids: CASSLRETDTQYF.

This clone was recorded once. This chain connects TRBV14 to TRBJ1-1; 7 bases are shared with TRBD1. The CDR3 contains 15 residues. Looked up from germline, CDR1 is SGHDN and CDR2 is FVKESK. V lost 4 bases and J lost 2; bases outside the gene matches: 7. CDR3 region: CASSPRRTGNTEAFF. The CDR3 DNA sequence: TGTGCCAGCAGCCCACGAAGGACAGGAAACACTGAAGCTTTCTTT.

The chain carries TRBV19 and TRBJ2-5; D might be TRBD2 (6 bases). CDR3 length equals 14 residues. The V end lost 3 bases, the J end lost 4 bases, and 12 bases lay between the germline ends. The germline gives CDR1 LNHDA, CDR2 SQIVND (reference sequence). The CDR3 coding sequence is TGTGCCAGTAGTATTCAATGGGGAGGAGAGACCCAGTACTTC. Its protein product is CASSIQWGGETQYF.

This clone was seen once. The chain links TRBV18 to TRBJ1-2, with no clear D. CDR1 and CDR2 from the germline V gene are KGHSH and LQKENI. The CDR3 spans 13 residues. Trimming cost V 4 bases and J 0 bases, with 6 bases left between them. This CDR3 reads CASSLKSNYGYTF. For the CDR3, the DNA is TGTGCCAGCTCACTAAAATCTAACTATGGCTACACCTTC.

The CDR3 here is CASSEIVGYGYTF. The DNA for the CDR3 is TGTGCCAGCAGTGAAATAGTTGGCTATGGCTACACCTTC. This sequence joins TRBV6-4 and TRBJ1-2; D remains unclear. The germline CDR1 and CDR2 sequences are MRHNA and SNTAGT. V was pared by 3 bases and J by 4 bases, with 9 bases between. The CDR3 is made up of 13 amino acids.

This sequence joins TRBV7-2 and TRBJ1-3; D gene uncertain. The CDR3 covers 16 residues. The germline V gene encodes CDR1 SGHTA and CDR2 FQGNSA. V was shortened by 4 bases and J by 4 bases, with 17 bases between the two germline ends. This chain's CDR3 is CASSSVHEPKGNTIYF. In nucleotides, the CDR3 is TGTGCCAGCAGCTCCGTCCACGAACCTAAGGGAAACACCATATATTTT.

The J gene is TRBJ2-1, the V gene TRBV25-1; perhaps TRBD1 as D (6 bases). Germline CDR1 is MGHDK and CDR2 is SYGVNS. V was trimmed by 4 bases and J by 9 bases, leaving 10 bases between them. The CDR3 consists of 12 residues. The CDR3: CASSVQGIEQFF. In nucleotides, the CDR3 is TGTGCCAGCAGTGTACAGGGTATTGAGCAGTTCTTC. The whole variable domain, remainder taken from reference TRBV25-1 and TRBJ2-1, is EADIYQTPRYLVIGTGKKITLECSQTMGHDKMYWYQQDPGMELHLIHYSYGVNSTEKGDLSSESTVSRIRTEHFPLTLESARPSHTSQYLCASSVQGIEQFFGPGTRLTVL.

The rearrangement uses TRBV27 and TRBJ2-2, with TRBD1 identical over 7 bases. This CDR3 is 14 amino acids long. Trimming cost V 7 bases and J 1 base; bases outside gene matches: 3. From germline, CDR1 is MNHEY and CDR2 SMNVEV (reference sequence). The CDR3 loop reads CASTRTGNTGELFF. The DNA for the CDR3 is TGTGCCAGCACCCGGACAGGGAACACCGGGGAGCTGTTTTTT.

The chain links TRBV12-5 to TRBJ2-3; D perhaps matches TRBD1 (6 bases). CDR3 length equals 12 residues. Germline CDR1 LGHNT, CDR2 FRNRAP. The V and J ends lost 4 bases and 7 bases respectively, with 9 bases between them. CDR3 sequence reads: CASGSQGNTQYF. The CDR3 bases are TGTGCTAGTGGTTCGCAGGGGAATACGCAGTATTTT.

CDR3 nucleotide sequence: TGTGCCAGCAGCCCTGGGGTCAGGACTAGCGGGGCTTGGCAGTACTTC. Translated: CASSPGVRTSGAWQYF. The gene calls are TRBV5-6 and TRBJ2-5; 12 bases agree with TRBD2. This CDR3 has 16 amino acids. Germline lookup yields CDR1 SGHDT and CDR2 YYEEEE. V lost 4 bases and J lost 11; bases outside the gene matches: 15.

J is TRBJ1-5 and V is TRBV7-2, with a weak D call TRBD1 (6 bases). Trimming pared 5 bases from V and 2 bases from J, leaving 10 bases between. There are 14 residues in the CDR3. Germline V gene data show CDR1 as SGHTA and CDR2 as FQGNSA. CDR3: CASSRRGGNQPQHF. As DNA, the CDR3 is TGTGCCAGCAGCCGCAGGGGTGGCAATCAGCCCCAGCATTTT.

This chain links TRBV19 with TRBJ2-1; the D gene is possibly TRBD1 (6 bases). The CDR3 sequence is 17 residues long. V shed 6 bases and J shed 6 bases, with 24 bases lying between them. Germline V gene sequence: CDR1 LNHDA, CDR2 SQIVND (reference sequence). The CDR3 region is CASSVITGSGFSNEQFF. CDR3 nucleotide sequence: TGTGCCAGTAGCGTTATCACAGGGTCCGGGTTTTCCAATGAGCAGTTCTTC.

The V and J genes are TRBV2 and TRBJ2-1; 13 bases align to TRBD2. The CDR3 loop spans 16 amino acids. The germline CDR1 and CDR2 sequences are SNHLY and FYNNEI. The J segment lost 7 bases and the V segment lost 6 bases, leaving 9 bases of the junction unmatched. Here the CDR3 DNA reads TGTGCCAGCAGAATCCGGACTAGCGGGGGATCAAATGAGCAGTTCTTC. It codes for CASRIRTSGGSNEQFF.

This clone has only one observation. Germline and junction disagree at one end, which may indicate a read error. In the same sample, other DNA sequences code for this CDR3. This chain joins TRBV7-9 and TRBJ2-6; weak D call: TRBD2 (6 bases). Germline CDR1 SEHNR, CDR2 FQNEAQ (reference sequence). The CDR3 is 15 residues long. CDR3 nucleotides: TGTGCCAGCAGCTTTGGGGAGGCCTGGGCCAACGTCCTGACTTTT. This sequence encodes CASSFGEAWANVLTF. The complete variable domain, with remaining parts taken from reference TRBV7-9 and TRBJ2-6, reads DTGVSQNPRHKITKRGQNVTFRCDPISEHNRLYWYRQTLGQGPEFLTYFQNEAQLEKSRLLSDRFSAERPKGSFSTLEIQRTEQGDSAMYLCASSFGEAWANVLTFGAGSRLTVL.

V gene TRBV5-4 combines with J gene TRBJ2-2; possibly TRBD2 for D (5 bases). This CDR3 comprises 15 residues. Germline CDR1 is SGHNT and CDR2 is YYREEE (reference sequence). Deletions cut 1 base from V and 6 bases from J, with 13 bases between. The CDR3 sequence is CASSLWGLGAGELFF. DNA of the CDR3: TGTGCCAGCAGCTTGTGGGGTCTCGGGGCCGGGGAGCTGTTTTTT.

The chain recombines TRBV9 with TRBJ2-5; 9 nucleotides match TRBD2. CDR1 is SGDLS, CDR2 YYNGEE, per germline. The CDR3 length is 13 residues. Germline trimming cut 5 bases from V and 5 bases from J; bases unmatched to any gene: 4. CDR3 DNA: TGTGCCAGCAGTCTTAGCGGGAGTGAGACCCAGTACTTC. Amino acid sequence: CASSLSGSETQYF.

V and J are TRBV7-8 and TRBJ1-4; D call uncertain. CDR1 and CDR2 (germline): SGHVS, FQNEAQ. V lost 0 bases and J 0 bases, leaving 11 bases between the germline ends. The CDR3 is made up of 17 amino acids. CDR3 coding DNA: TGTGCCAGCAGCTTAGCGGCGCAGCGTGCAACTAATGAAAAACTGTTTTTT. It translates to CASSLAAQRATNEKLFF.

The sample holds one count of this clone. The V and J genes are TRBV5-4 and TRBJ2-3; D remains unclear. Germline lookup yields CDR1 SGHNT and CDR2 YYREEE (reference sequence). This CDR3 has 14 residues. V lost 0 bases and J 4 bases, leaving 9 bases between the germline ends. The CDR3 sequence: CASSLGWPPDTQYF. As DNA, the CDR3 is TGTGCCAGCAGCTTGGGCTGGCCCCCAGATACGCAGTATTTT.

The CDR3 DNA is TGTGCCTCCCGCGGGGGACAAAGGAGCTCCTACGAGCAGTACTTC. Translated: CASRGGQRSSYEQYF. The chain uses TRBV30 and TRBJ2-7; D is perhaps TRBD2 (7 bases). The CDR3 spans 15 residues. In germline, CDR1 is GTSNPN, CDR2 SVGIG (reference sequence). V lost 7 bases to trimming and J lost 0 bases, with 19 bases between them. The full variable domain, in which reference TRBV30 and TRBJ2-7 provide the parts outside the CDR3, is SQTIHQWPATLVQPVGSPLSLECTVEGTSNPNLYWYRQAAGRGLQLLFYSVGIGQISSEVPQNLSASRPQDRQFILSSKKLLLSDSGFYLCASRGGQRSSYEQYFGPGTRLTVT.

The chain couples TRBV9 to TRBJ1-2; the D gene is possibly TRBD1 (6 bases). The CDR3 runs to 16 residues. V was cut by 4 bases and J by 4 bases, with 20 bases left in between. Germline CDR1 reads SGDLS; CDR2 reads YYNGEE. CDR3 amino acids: CASSQVTGTNAYGYTF. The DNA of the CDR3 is TGTGCCAGCAGCCAAGTGACAGGAACGAACGCCTATGGCTACACCTTC.

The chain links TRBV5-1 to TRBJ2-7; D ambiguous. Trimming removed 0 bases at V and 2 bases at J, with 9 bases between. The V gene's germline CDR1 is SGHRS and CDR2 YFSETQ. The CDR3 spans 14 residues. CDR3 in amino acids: CASSLDSGPYEQYF. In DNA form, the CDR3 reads TGCGCCAGCAGCTTGGATTCAGGTCCCTACGAGCAGTACTTC.

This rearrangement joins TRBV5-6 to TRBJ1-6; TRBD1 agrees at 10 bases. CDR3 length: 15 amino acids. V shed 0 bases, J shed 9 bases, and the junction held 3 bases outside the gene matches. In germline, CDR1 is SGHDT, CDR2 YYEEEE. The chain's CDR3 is CASSLGQGAGSPLHF. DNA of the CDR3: TGTGCCAGCAGCTTGGGACAGGGGGCTGGTTCACCCCTCCACTTT.

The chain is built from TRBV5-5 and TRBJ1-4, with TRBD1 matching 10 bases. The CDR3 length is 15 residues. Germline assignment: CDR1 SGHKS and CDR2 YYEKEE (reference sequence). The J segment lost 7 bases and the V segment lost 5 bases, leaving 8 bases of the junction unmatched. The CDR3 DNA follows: TGTGCCAGCAGGCTGACAGGGGGCTTGGGTGAAAAACTGTTTTTT. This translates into CASRLTGGLGEKLFF.

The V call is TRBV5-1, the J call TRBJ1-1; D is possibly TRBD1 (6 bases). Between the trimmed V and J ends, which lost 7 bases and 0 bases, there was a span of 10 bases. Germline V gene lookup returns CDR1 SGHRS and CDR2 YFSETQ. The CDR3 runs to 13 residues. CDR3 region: CASSTGLNTEAFF. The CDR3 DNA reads TGCGCCAGCTCTACAGGGTTGAACACTGAAGCTTTCTTT.

The chain's CDR3 is CASSLARQGSTEAFF. CDR3 nucleotide sequence: TGCGCCAGCAGCTTGGCCCGACAGGGGAGCACTGAAGCTTTCTTT. V is TRBV5-1 and J is TRBJ1-1, with TRBD1 matching 8 bases. Losses at the gene ends were 0 bases for V and 4 bases for J; bases not matched to a gene: 5. Germline V gene sequence: CDR1 SGHRS, CDR2 YFSETQ. This CDR3 spans 15 amino acids.

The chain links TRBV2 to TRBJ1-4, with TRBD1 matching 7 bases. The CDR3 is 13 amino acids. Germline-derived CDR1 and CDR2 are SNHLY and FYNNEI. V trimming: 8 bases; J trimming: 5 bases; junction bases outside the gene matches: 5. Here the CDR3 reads CASQGGINEKLFF. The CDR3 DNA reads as TGTGCCAGCCAGGGGGGCATCAATGAAAAACTGTTTTTT.

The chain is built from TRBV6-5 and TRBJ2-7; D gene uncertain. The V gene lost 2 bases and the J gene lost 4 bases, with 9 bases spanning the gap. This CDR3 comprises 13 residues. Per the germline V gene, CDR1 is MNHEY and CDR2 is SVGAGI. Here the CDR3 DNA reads TGTGCCAGCAGTTACCTCCCACGGTACGAGCAGTACTTC. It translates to CASSYLPRYEQYF.

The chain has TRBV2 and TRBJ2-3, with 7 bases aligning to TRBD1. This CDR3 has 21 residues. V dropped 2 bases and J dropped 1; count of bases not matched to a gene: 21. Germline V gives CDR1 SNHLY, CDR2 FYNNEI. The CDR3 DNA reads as TGTGCCAGCAGTGAATTTCCCTCATGGCGAGACAGGGCTGTCGGCACAGATACGCAGTATTTT. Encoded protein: CASSEFPSWRDRAVGTDTQYF.

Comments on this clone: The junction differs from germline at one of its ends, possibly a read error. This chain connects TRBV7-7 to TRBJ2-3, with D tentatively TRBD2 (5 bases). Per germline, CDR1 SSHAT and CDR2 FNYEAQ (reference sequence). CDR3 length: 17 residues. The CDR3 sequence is CASSLDVGRAGLDTQYF. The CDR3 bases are TGTGCTAGCAGCTTAGATGTTGGTCGGGCAGGACTAGATACGCAGTATTTT.

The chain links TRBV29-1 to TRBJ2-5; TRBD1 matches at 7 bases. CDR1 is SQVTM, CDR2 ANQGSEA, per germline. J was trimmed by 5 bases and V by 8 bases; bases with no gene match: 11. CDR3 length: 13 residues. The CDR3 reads CSLSQGQWETQYF. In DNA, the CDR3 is TGCAGCCTTTCCCAGGGACAGTGGGAGACCCAGTACTTC.